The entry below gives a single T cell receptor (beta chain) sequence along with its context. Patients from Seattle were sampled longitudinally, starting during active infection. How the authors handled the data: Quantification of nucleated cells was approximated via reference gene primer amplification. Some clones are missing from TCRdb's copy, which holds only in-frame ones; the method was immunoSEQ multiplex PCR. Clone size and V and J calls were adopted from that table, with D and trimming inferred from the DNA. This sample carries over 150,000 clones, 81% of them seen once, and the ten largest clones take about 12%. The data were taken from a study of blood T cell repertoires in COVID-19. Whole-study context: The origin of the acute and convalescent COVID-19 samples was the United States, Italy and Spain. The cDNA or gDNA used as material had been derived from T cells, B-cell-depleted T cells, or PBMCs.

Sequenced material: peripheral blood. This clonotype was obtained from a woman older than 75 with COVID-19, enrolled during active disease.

The DNA of the CDR3 is TGTGCCAGCAGCTATGCCGGGACAGGGGGAAACACCATATATTTT. Its translation is CASSYAGTGGNTIYF. This rearrangement joins TRBV7-9 to TRBJ1-3, with 9 bases identical to TRBD1. The germline CDR1 and CDR2 sequences are SEHNR and FQNEAQ (reference sequence). This CDR3 spans 15 amino acids. The ends lost 4 bases at V and 4 bases at J; junction bases unmatched: 5. The complete variable domain, with remaining parts taken from reference TRBV7-9 and TRBJ1-3, reads DTGVSQNPRHKITKRGQNVTFRCDPISEHNRLYWYRQTLGQGPEFLTYFQNEAQLEKSRLLSDRFSAERPKGSFSTLEIQRTEQGDSAMYLCASSYAGTGGNTIYFGEGSWLTVV.